The rows below give T cell receptor beta chains drawn from one sample of a study of blood T cell repertoires in COVID-19. The assay was immunoSEQ multiplex PCR, and TCRdb's table has in-frame clones only and misses some. This sample has 150,000 to 200,000 clones, with roughly nine tenths found just once. Sample: peripheral blood. These receptors all come from a man between 60 and 70 years old with acute or convalescent COVID-19. The CDR3 runs from the conserved cysteine through the conserved F or W. The order of the fields is J gene, D gene, clone size, V gene, CDR3 protein, CDR3 DNA. The D gene is left open where the match is weak. Only some rows state a clone size, as once, few, many or a class for expanded clones.

TRBJ2-1	TRBD1	-	TRBV5-1	CASSLQGGRDEQFF	TGCGCCAGCAGCTTACAGGGGGGCCGGGATGAGCAGTTCTTC
TRBJ2-3	TRBD2	-	TRBV5-1	CASSLAGTSGVAVDTQYF	TGCGCCAGCAGCTTAGCCGGGACTAGCGGGGTGGCGGTAGATACGCAGTATTTT
TRBJ1-6	-	-	TRBV6-5	CATHPPQPNSPLHF	TGTGCCACCCACCCACCACAACCCAATTCACCCCTCCACTTT
TRBJ1-5	-	once	TRBV30	CAWREGREGQPQHF	TGTGCCTGGAGAGAAGGGAGGGAGGGTCAGCCCCAGCATTTT
TRBJ2-7	-	-	TRBV18	CASSRAREIYEQYF	TGTGCCAGCTCACGTGCCCGGGAGATCTACGAGCAGTACTTC
TRBJ1-6	TRBD1	-	TRBV3-1/TRBV3-2	CASSQRTGLGNSPLHF	TGTGCCAGCAGCCAACGGACAGGGTTAGGTAATTCACCCCTCCACTTT
TRBJ1-2	-	-	TRBV5-1	CASSHDLGARGYTF	TGCGCCAGCAGCCATGACTTAGGGGCGCGGGGCTACACCTTC
TRBJ1-3	TRBD1	-	TRBV11-2	CASSLDPGQGQSSGNTIYF	TGTGCCAGCAGCTTAGATCCGGGACAGGGGCAAAGCTCTGGAAACACCATATATTTT
TRBJ1-6	-	-	TRBV11-2	CASSLASGLGGSPLHF	TGTGCCAGCAGCTTAGCCAGCGGTTTGGGGGGGTCACCCCTCCACTTT
TRBJ2-3	TRBD1	-	TRBV5-1	CASRGTAATDTQYF	TGCGCCAGCAGAGGGACAGCCGCCACAGATACGCAGTATTTT
TRBJ1-1	TRBD1	-	TRBV5-6	CASSGRTGGVRMNTEAFF	TGTGCCAGCAGCGGAAGGACAGGGGGCGTCCGCATGAACACTGAAGCTTTCTTT
TRBJ1-1	-	-	TRBV18	CASSPPTGRNTEAFF	TGTGCCAGCTCACCACCGACTGGAAGGAACACTGAAGCTTTCTTT
TRBJ2-1	TRBD2	-	TRBV7-2	CASSLGYRGGRVHEQFF	TGTGCCAGCAGCTTAGGGTATCGCGGGGGGAGGGTACATGAGCAGTTCTTC
TRBJ1-5	TRBD1	-	TRBV7-9	CASSQDREWQPQHF	TGTGCCAGCAGCCAGGACAGGGAATGGCAGCCCCAGCATTTT
TRBJ2-7	-	-	TRBV3-1/TRBV3-2	CASSLAFSADEQYF	TGTGCCAGCAGCTTAGCATTTTCAGCGGACGAGCAGTACTTC
TRBJ2-7	TRBD2	-	TRBV3-1/TRBV3-2	CASSRGTSGGAYEQYF	TGTGCCAGCAGCCGCGGGACTAGCGGGGGGGCCTACGAGCAGTACTTC
TRBJ2-2	TRBD2	-	TRBV30	CAWSEGSGGRTGELFF	TGTGCCTGGAGTGAGGGGAGCGGGGGCCGCACCGGGGAGCTGTTTTTT
TRBJ2-1	TRBD2	-	TRBV5-1	CASSLASGRGEEQFF	TGCGCCAGCAGCTTAGCTAGCGGGCGAGGTGAGGAGCAGTTCTTC
TRBJ1-6	TRBD1	-	TRBV6-2/TRBV6-3	CASSRTGNNSPLHF	TGTGCCAGCAGTAGGACAGGAAATAATTCACCCCTCCACTTT
TRBJ1-5	-	once	TRBV11-2	CASSLAPSAAQPQHF	TGTGCCAGCAGCCTTGCCCCTAGTGCGGCTCAGCCCCAGCATTTT
TRBJ1-5	TRBD1	-	TRBV11-2	CASSRGGTGFEPQHF	TGTGCCAGCAGCAGGGGGGGGACAGGGTTCGAGCCCCAGCATTTT
TRBJ1-1	-	-	TRBV10-3	CAISETGGNTEAFF	TGTGCCATCAGTGAAACAGGTGGGAACACTGAAGCTTTCTTT
TRBJ2-4	TRBD1	-	TRBV5-4	CASSPGTVGDIQYF	TGTGCCAGCAGCCCAGGGACAGTTGGGGACATTCAGTACTTC
TRBJ1-4	TRBD1	-	TRBV24-1	CATSDGGTGRKKLFF	TGTGCCACCAGTGATGGTGGGACAGGGCGGAAAAAACTGTTTTTT
TRBJ1-3	-	-	TRBV5-1	CASSLGTDGNTIYF	TGCGCCAGCAGCTTGGGCACAGACGGAAACACCATATATTTT
TRBJ2-7	-	-	TRBV11-2	CASSLRFAGRVDEQYF	TGTGCCAGCAGCTTAAGGTTCGCGGGGCGCGTCGACGAGCAGTACTTC
TRBJ2-2	TRBD2	-	TRBV27	CASRILAGGTGELFF	TGTGCCAGCAGGATACTAGCGGGGGGCACCGGGGAGCTGTTTTTT
TRBJ1-4	TRBD1	-	TRBV27	CASSLGDRNNEKLFF	TGTGCCAGCAGTCTAGGGGACAGGAATAACGAAAAACTGTTTTTT
TRBJ1-4	-	-	TRBV29-1	CSVEDQAAGKLFF	TGCAGCGTTGAAGACCAGGCGGCGGGGAAACTGTTTTTT
TRBJ1-5	TRBD1	-	TRBV6-5	CASGGGQGNQPQHF	TGTGCCAGCGGAGGAGGACAGGGCAATCAGCCCCAGCATTTT
TRBJ1-6	-	once	TRBV2	CASRAGPGGNSPLHF	TGTGCCAGCAGGGCGGGACCGGGGGGTAATTCACCCCTCCACTTT
TRBJ1-1	TRBD1	-	TRBV11-1	CASSFGDRGSNTEAFF	TGTGCCAGCAGCTTCGGGGACAGGGGATCGAACACTGAAGCTTTCTTT
TRBJ2-1	TRBD2	-	TRBV7-9	CASSLRTGGAYNEQFF	TGTGCCAGCAGCCTCCGGACGGGGGGAGCCTACAATGAGCAGTTCTTC
TRBJ1-4	TRBD1	-	TRBV4-1	CASSQLDRGYEKLFF	TGCGCCAGCAGCCAACTTGACAGGGGGTATGAAAAACTGTTTTTT
TRBJ1-3	-	-	TRBV24-1	CATSDRGAGNTIYF	TGTGCCACCAGTGATCGGGGTGCGGGAAACACCATATATTTT
TRBJ1-5	-	-	TRBV19	CASSIGLYGVNQPQHF	TGTGCCAGTAGTATTGGGCTTTACGGCGTCAATCAGCCCCAGCATTTT
TRBJ2-7	TRBD2	-	TRBV7-2	CASSLHGTSDEQYF	TGTGCCAGCAGTCTTCACGGGACTAGCGACGAGCAGTACTTC
TRBJ1-5	-	-	TRBV6-6	CASSFDFESNQPQHF	TGTGCCAGCAGTTTTGATTTTGAGAGCAATCAGCCCCAGCATTTT
TRBJ1-2	TRBD1	-	TRBV5-8	CASSPSMGQGIYGYTF	TGTGCCAGCAGCCCCTCAATGGGACAGGGTATCTATGGCTACACCTTC
TRBJ2-3	-	-	TRBV3-1/TRBV3-2	CASRPGSGSSTDTQYF	TGTGCCAGCAGGCCCGGCTCGGGGTCTAGCACAGATACGCAGTATTTT
TRBJ1-5	-	-	TRBV5-5	CASNREVNQPQHF	TGTGCCAGCAACCGGGAGGTCAATCAGCCCCAGCATTTT
TRBJ1-4	TRBD1	-	TRBV5-4	CASRPGGPNEKLFF	TGTGCCAGCAGGCCAGGGGGCCCTAATGAAAAACTGTTTTTT
TRBJ1-2	-	-	TRBV4-1	CASSQAQHNYGYTF	TGCGCCAGCAGCCAAGCCCAACACAACTATGGCTACACCTTC
TRBJ1-2	-	-	TRBV7-9	CASRSGGAGYGYTF	TGTGCCAGCAGATCCGGGGGGGCTGGCTATGGCTACACCTTC
TRBJ2-2	TRBD1	-	TRBV27	CASSFRDRVDRGLFF	TGTGCCAGCAGTTTCCGGGACAGGGTTGATAGGGGGCTGTTTTTT
TRBJ2-3	-	-	TRBV7-8	CASSLDFTDTQYF	TGTGCCAGCAGCTTAGACTTCACAGATACGCAGTATTTT
TRBJ1-2	TRBD1	-	TRBV5-4	CASSTGQGAYGYTF	TGTGCCAGCAGCACCGGACAGGGGGCGTATGGCTACACCTTC
TRBJ2-2	TRBD1	-	TRBV3-1/TRBV3-2	CASSRQGYTGTGELFF	TGTGCCAGCAGCCGACAGGGATACACGGGGACCGGGGAGCTGTTTTTT
TRBJ1-3	TRBD1	few	TRBV28	CASTKGTDGNTIYF	TGTGCCAGCACCAAGGGGACAGACGGAAACACCATATATTTT
TRBJ2-7	-	-	TRBV18	CASSLPGAYEQYF	TGTGCCAGCTCACTCCCCGGGGCCTACGAGCAGTACTTC
TRBJ1-5	TRBD1	few	TRBV19	CASSIDRGRGGQPQHF	TGTGCCAGTAGTATAGACAGGGGGCGAGGCGGTCAGCCCCAGCATTTT
TRBJ2-7	TRBD2	-	TRBV6-5	CASRLTSGGALEQYF	TGTGCCAGCAGGCTCACTAGCGGGGGGGCTCTCGAGCAGTACTTC
TRBJ1-1	-	-	TRBV27	CASSLSEARREAFF	TGTGCCAGCAGTTTATCGGAGGCACGACGAGAAGCTTTCTTT
TRBJ2-3	TRBD2	once	TRBV9	CASSSGLAGDTDTQYF	TGTGCCAGCAGCTCGGGACTAGCGGGGGATACAGATACGCAGTATTTT
TRBJ1-5	-	-	TRBV2	CASSEVRYGPQHF	TGTGCCAGCAGTGAAGTGCGCTACGGGCCCCAGCATTTT
TRBJ1-5	-	-	TRBV4-3	CASSQDRDQPQHF	TGCGCCAGCAGCCAAGATCGGGATCAGCCCCAGCATTTT
TRBJ2-1	TRBD1	once	TRBV6-5	CASVRDRGSYNEQFF	TGTGCCAGCGTCCGGGACAGGGGCTCCTACAATGAGCAGTTCTTC